This entry describes one T cell receptor beta chain. Its antigen is undetermined. The germline CDR1 and CDR2 sequences are MNHEY and SVGAGI. The CDR3 contains 16 residues. The V end was cut by 4 bases, the J end by 3 bases, with 16 bases between. This entry belongs to a study of shared clonotypes between healthy human individuals. Study-level results: Approximately 5.1% was the fraction of naive CD4 clonotypes found shared across several donors.

Investigators divided CD4+ cells into CD45RA+ naive and CD45RA-negative memory subsets. This table comes from immunoSEQ multiplex PCR, and its TCRdb copy is limited to in-frame clones, with some not included. The sample yields roughly 2.4 million clones, nearly 97% seen once. This TCR was recovered from a man between 18 and 35 years old in good health. The genes are TRBV6-5 and TRBJ1-5, with D hard to call. Sequencing was performed on naive CD4+ T cells sorted from blood. Specified subset: CD45RA+ positively selected. DNA of the CDR3: TGTGCCAGCAGTTTTCCCCCTGGGAGTCCCAATCAGCCCCAGCATTTT. It is translated as CASSFPPGSPNQPQHF.